The 28 T cell receptor beta chains given below trace back to one sample, sequenced in a study of blood T cell repertoires in COVID-19. Profiling relied on immunoSEQ multiplex PCR, and the TCRdb table lists in-frame clones only, not all of them. The data contain roughly 250,000 clones, approximately 90% of them singletons. Sequenced sample: PBMCs or T cells enriched from blood (not recorded which). These TCRs come from a man aged 45-60 years who had been exposed to COVID-19.

The chain links TRBV12-3 or TRBV12-4 to TRBJ1-2; a weak D match, TRBD1 (5 bases). The CDR3 is made up of 12 amino acids. Trimming cost V 6 bases and J 8 bases, with 13 bases left between them. In DNA form, the CDR3 reads TGTGCCAGCAGATCCCAGGGATTGGGCTACACCTTC. Translated, it gives CASRSQGLGYTF.

The chain joins TRBV11-2 to TRBJ2-7; tentative D call: TRBD2 (5 bases). Trimming stripped 6 bases from V and 4 bases from J, with 10 bases between. CDR3 length equals 12 residues. Germline CDR1 and CDR2: SGHAT and FQNNGV. CDR3: CASRSSGYEQYV. The CDR3 DNA follows: TGTGCCAGCAGATCCAGCGGTTACGAGCAGTACGTC.

V usage is TRBV18 and J usage is TRBJ2-1, with TRBD1 identical over 9 bases. This CDR3 has 14 residues. The V segment lost 2 bases and the J segment 9 bases; nucleotides outside the gene matches: 5. Germline assignment: CDR1 KGHSH and CDR2 LQKENI. CDR3 in amino acids: CASSPNRGQGEQFF. DNA for the CDR3: TGTGCCAGCTCACCAAACAGGGGGCAGGGTGAGCAGTTCTTC.

The rearrangement uses TRBV27 and TRBJ2-3; D is perhaps TRBD1 (6 bases). V was clipped by 8 bases and J by 1 base, with 22 bases between them. The V gene's germline CDR1 is MNHEY and CDR2 SMNVEV (reference sequence). The CDR3 covers 17 residues. The CDR3 spells CASESISGTPGTDTQYF. The DNA for the CDR3 is TGTGCCAGCGAGTCCATCTCCGGGACACCCGGCACAGATACGCAGTATTTT.

This clone came up once. V usage is TRBV21-1 and J usage is TRBJ2-5; TRBD1, the table's D call, lacks a check against the DNA. TRBV21-1 is designated a pseudogene. The CDR3 runs to 15 residues. Here the CDR3 DNA reads TGTGCCAGGGCGCCCTGGGACAGGGACCAAGAGACCCAGTACTTC. Protein: CARAPWDRDQETQYF.

The chain links TRBV29-1 to TRBJ2-2, with D possibly being TRBD2 (5 bases). V was shortened by 7 bases and J by 4 bases, with 25 bases between the two germline ends. CDR1 is SQVTM and CDR2 is ANQGSEA in the germline V gene. The CDR3 covers 17 residues. Written as DNA, the CDR3 is TGCAGCGCCGTCAGGTTGGGAGCCGGACGTCTCACCGGGGAGCTGTTTTTT. Encoded protein: CSAVRLGAGRLTGELFF.

The chain's CDR3 is CASSLGGGEQFF. The CDR3 region has the DNA TGCGCCAGCAGCCTTGGTGGGGGGGAGCAGTTCTTC. The chain is built from TRBV5-1 and TRBJ2-1, with D possibly matching TRBD2 (6 bases). This CDR3 spans 12 amino acids. The germline gives CDR1 SGHRS, CDR2 YFSETQ. V was shortened by 4 bases and J by 10 bases, with 12 bases between the two germline ends.

CDR3 sequence (DNA): TGTGCCAGAAGCTTGTCGGGCAGACTAAACTATGGCTACACCTTC. Encoded protein: CARSLSGRLNYGYTF. This chain connects TRBV5-3 to TRBJ1-2; no clear D gene. TRBV5-3 is recorded as an ORF, its role being uncertain. V was shortened by 1 base and J by 2 bases, with 12 bases between the two germline ends. The CDR3 extends over 15 amino acids.

This chain uses TRBV19 with TRBJ2-1; tentative D call: TRBD1 (5 bases). CDR1 LNHDA and CDR2 SQIVND come from the germline V gene (reference sequence). The CDR3 contains 15 residues. V was cut by 2 bases and J by 8 bases, with 16 bases left in between. CDR3 loop: CASSIWQGFSDEQFF. The CDR3 bases are TGTGCCAGTAGTATATGGCAGGGCTTTTCGGATGAGCAGTTCTTC.

The gene calls are TRBV29-1 and TRBJ1-3, with a weak D call TRBD1 (5 bases). CDR3 length: 13 amino acids. The germline V gene has CDR1 SQVTM and CDR2 ANQGSEA. V was clipped by 4 bases and J by 4 bases, with 11 bases between them. The CDR3 region has the DNA TGCAGCGTTGGGGGGACTGGGGGAAACACCATATATTTT. Translated: CSVGGTGGNTIYF.

In its sample, this clone was seen once. The chain joins TRBV4-1 to TRBJ1-5; TRBD1 might be the D (5 bases). The CDR3 runs 15 residues. Germline CDR1 MGHRA, CDR2 YSYEKL. Trimming removed 7 bases at V and 4 bases at J, with 17 bases between. As DNA, the CDR3 is TGCGCCAGCAATCCCCATTTGACAGAGAATCAGCCCCAGCATTTT. It is translated as CASNPHLTENQPQHF.

J is TRBJ2-1 and V is TRBV5-1, with 7 bases lining up with TRBD2. Germline V lookup: CDR1 SGHRS, CDR2 YFSETQ. Unmatched junction bases numbered 10, after V lost 0 bases and J lost 4 bases. CDR3 size: 17 residues. The CDR3 coding sequence is TGCGCCAGCAGCTTGGCCAAGTTAAGCGGGACGTACAATGAGCAGTTCTTC. This translates into CASSLAKLSGTYNEQFF. The whole variable domain, filled in from reference TRBV5-1 and TRBJ2-1, reads KAGVTQTPRYLIKTRGQQVTLSCSPISGHRSVSWYQQTPGQGLQFLFEYFSETQRNKGNFPGRFSGRQFSNSRSEMNVSTLELGDSALYLCASSLAKLSGTYNEQFFGPGTRLTVL.

The chain has TRBV5-1 and TRBJ1-4; D unresolved. The CDR3 length is 16 residues. Germline V gene data show CDR1 as SGHRS and CDR2 as YFSETQ. Trimming stripped 0 bases from V and 10 bases from J, with 19 bases between. The CDR3 loop reads CASSLDGVAFGRKLFF. DNA of the CDR3: TGCGCCAGCAGCTTGGATGGGGTAGCTTTCGGGAGAAAACTGTTTTTT.

This chain links TRBV11-2 with TRBJ1-4; a weak D match, TRBD1 (5 bases). The CDR3 totals 13 residues. Germline assignment: CDR1 SGHAT and CDR2 FQNNGV. V was trimmed by 5 bases and J by 4 bases, leaving 8 bases between them. CDR3 coding DNA: TGTGCCAGCAGCCCGGGGGTTAATGAAAAACTGTTTTTT. Residues: CASSPGVNEKLFF.

This chain joins TRBV5-1 and TRBJ2-1; 9 bases match TRBD2. This CDR3 contains 16 residues. The V segment lost 5 bases and the J segment 7 bases; nucleotides outside the gene matches: 13. Looked up from germline, CDR1 is SGHRS and CDR2 is YFSETQ. CDR3 region: CASRRVIAGDFNEQFF. The CDR3 bases are TGCGCCAGCAGGCGGGTAATAGCGGGAGACTTTAATGAGCAGTTCTTC.

The V gene is TRBV5-1, the J gene TRBJ2-2; TRBD1 is a possible D gene (5 bases). CDR1 is SGHRS and CDR2 is YFSETQ in the germline V gene. The V gene lost 0 bases and the J gene lost 1 base, with 10 bases spanning the gap. The CDR3 totals 16 residues. The CDR3 nucleotides are TGCGCCAGCAGCTTGGAGGGGTCTTTGAACACCGGGGAGCTGTTTTTT. Protein sequence: CASSLEGSLNTGELFF.

This clone was detected only once. The chain carries TRBV7-3 and TRBJ2-3, with 7 bases identical to TRBD1. This CDR3 has 14 amino acids. CDR1 and CDR2 from the germline V gene are SGHTA and FQGTGA. V shed 5 bases, J shed 2 bases, and the junction held 4 bases outside the gene matches. DNA for the CDR3: TGTGCCAGCAGCCTGACAGGGTCCACAGATACGCAGTATTTT. It codes for CASSLTGSTDTQYF.

V gene TRBV11-3 combines with J gene TRBJ2-7; D may be TRBD1 (6 bases). Germline V CDR1 and CDR2: SGHNT, YENEEA. The germline V and J ends were trimmed by 0 bases and 7 bases, with 13 bases remaining between them. The CDR3 loop spans 14 amino acids. CDR3 amino acids: CASSLERGTGEQYV. Here the CDR3 DNA reads TGTGCCAGCAGCTTAGAAAGGGGGACGGGAGAGCAGTACGTC.

Written as DNA, the CDR3 is TGTGCCAGCAGCCAAACAGGGGGCGTCACTGAAGCTTTCTTT. Protein product: CASSQTGGVTEAFF. The V call is TRBV14, the J call TRBJ1-1; 9 bases agree with TRBD1. This CDR3 is built from 14 residues. V lost 2 bases, J lost 4 bases, and 2 bases stayed unmatched. CDR1 and CDR2 (germline): SGHDN, FVKESK. The whole variable domain, remainder taken from reference TRBV14 and TRBJ1-1, is EAGVTQFPSHSVIEKGQTVTLRCDPISGHDNLYWYRRVMGKEIKFLLHFVKESKQDESGMPNNRFLAERTGGTYSTLKVQPAELEDSGVYFCASSQTGGVTEAFFGQGTRLTVV.

The chain joins TRBV4-1 to TRBJ2-1; D is perhaps TRBD1 (6 bases). The CDR3 runs 17 residues. Germline CDR1 reads MGHRA; CDR2 reads YSYEKL. The V and J ends lost 0 bases and 0 bases respectively, with 12 bases between them. The CDR3 sequence: CASSQDWARGSYNEQFF. CDR3 in DNA: TGCGCCAGCAGCCAAGATTGGGCCAGGGGCTCCTACAATGAGCAGTTCTTC.

This clone was found a few times. The chain recombines TRBV30 with TRBJ1-1; D is unclear. Germline CDR1 is GTSNPN and CDR2 is SVGIG (reference sequence). Trimming removed 4 bases at V and 0 bases at J, with 12 bases between. The CDR3 is 14 residues long. Here the CDR3 reads CAWIQNTLNTEAFF. In DNA, the CDR3 is TGTGCCTGGATCCAGAATACACTGAACACTGAAGCTTTCTTT.

This rearrangement joins TRBV5-1 to TRBJ1-1; perhaps TRBD1 as D (5 bases). The CDR3 is 13 amino acids. V dropped 0 bases and J dropped 10 bases, with 13 bases sitting between them. Per germline, CDR1 SGHRS and CDR2 YFSETQ. This CDR3 is CASSLGRAARAFF. Written as DNA, the CDR3 is TGCGCCAGCAGCTTGGGCAGGGCGGCAAGAGCTTTCTTT.

The chain joins TRBV5-1 to TRBJ2-3; TRBD1 aligns across 10 bases. V gave up 2 bases and J gave up 5 bases; unmatched junction bases: 5. Germline V gene data show CDR1 as SGHRS and CDR2 as YFSETQ. This CDR3 comprises 15 residues. In DNA, the CDR3 is TGCGCCAGCAGCTTCGGACAGGGGGTAGGAGATACGCAGTATTTT. Protein sequence: CASSFGQGVGDTQYF.

V gene TRBV30 combines with J gene TRBJ2-1, with D perhaps matching TRBD1 (6 bases). This CDR3 has 14 amino acids. Looked up from germline, CDR1 is GTSNPN and CDR2 is SVGIG (reference sequence). The germline V and J ends were trimmed by 7 bases and 8 bases, with 21 bases remaining between them. The CDR3: CASKQGLGRHEQFF. The CDR3 nucleotides read TGTGCCTCCAAACAGGGTTTGGGGCGCCATGAGCAGTTCTTC.

Here the CDR3 reads CASSIPGSGDEQFF. The DNA for the CDR3 is TGTGCCAGCAGCATTCCGGGAAGCGGGGATGAGCAGTTCTTC. The V gene is TRBV7-9, the J gene TRBJ2-1; the match to TRBD2 covers 7 bases. Germline CDR1 reads SEHNR; CDR2 reads FQNEAQ (reference sequence). V gave up 5 bases and J gave up 8 bases; unmatched junction bases: 9. The CDR3 is made up of 14 amino acids.

CDR3 in DNA: TGTGCCAGCAGCTCACAGGGGTGTAGCAATCAGCCCCAGCATTTT. Amino acids: CASSSQGCSNQPQHF. The chain has TRBV6-4 and TRBJ1-5, with 7 bases identical to TRBD1. This CDR3 contains 15 residues. In germline, CDR1 is MRHNA, CDR2 SNTAGT. Losses at the gene ends were 6 bases for V and 0 bases for J; bases not matched to a gene: 5.

The chain combines TRBV28 with TRBJ1-2, with D perhaps matching TRBD1 (6 bases). The V and J ends lost 4 bases and 6 bases respectively, with 27 bases between them. CDR3 length equals 18 residues. Germline CDR1 reads MDHEN; CDR2 reads SYDVKM. In nucleotides, the CDR3 is TGTGCCAGCAGTTCAAACCCCTGGACAGATGCTAGTTTTAATGGCTACACCTTC. Amino acids: CASSSNPWTDASFNGYTF.

The chain has TRBV7-9 and TRBJ1-5; 8 bases match TRBD1. The CDR3 contains 16 residues. Trimming removed 1 base from V and 7 bases from J; junction bases left unmatched: 9. Germline V CDR1 and CDR2: SEHNR, FQNEAQ (reference sequence). The CDR3 sequence is CASSLGQGLTGQPQHF. The CDR3 bases are TGTGCCAGCAGCTTAGGACAGGGGCTGACAGGGCAGCCCCAGCATTTT.